This T cell receptor beta chain was recovered during a study of blood T cells in healthy people across ages. There are many counts of this clonotype. Then a second PCR, running roughly 7 to 11 cycles, was carried out with a sample-barcoded 5' primer and a J-beta primer mix. Each CDR3 protein is one row after TCRdb ran MiXCR on the 5' RACE reads. Among over 600,000 distinct CDR3 sequences, about half were seen once, and the ten largest hold 18%. The sample was blood. This clonotype was sampled from an older man in good health.

CDR3 in DNA: TGTGCCAGCAGTTTAATGCGGGCCGTGAAGAATGAGCAGTTCTTC. This gives the protein CASSLMRAVKNEQFF. The genes are TRBV27 and TRBJ2-1; perhaps TRBD2 as D (5 bases). This CDR3 is built from 15 residues. CDR1 is MNHEY and CDR2 is SMNVEV in the germline V gene (reference sequence). With 2 bases removed from V and 7 bases from J, the gap between germline ends came to 15 bases.